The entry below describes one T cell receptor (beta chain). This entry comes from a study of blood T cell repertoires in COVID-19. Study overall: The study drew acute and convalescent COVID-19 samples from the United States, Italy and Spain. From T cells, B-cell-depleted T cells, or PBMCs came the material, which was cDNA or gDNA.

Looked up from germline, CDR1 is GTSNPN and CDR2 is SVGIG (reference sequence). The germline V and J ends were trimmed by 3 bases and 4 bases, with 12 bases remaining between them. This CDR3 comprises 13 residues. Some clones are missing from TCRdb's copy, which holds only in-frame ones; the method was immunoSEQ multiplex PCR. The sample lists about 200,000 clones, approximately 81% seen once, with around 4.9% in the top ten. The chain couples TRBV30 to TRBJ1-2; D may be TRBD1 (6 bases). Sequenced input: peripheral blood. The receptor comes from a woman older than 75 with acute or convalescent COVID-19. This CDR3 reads CAWRATGSYGYTF. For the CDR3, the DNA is TGTGCCTGGAGGGCGACAGGATCCTATGGCTACACCTTC. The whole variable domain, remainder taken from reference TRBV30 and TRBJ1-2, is SQTIHQWPATLVQPVGSPLSLECTVEGTSNPNLYWYRQAAGRGLQLLFYSVGIGQISSEVPQNLSASRPQDRQFILSSKKLLLSDSGFYLCAWRATGSYGYTFGSGTRLTVV.